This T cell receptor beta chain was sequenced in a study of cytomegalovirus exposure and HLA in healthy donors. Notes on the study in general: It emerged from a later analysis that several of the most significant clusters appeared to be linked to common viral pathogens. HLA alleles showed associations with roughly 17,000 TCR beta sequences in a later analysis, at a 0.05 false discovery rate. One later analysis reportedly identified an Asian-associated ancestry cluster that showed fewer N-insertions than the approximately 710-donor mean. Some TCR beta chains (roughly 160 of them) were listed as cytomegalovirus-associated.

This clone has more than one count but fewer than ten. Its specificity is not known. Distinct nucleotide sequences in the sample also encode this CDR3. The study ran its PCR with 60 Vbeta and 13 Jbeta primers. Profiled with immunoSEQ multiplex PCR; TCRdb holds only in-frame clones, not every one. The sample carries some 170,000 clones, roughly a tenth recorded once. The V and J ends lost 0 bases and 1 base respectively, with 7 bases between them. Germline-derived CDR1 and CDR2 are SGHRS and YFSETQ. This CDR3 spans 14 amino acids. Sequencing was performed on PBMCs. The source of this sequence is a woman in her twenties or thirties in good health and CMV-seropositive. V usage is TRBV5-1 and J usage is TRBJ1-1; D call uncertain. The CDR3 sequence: CASSLAGGNTEAFF. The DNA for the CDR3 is TGCGCCAGCAGCTTGGCCGGAGGGAACACTGAAGCTTTCTTT. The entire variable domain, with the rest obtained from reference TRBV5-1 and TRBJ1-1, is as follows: KAGVTQTPRYLIKTRGQQVTLSCSPISGHRSVSWYQQTPGQGLQFLFEYFSETQRNKGNFPGRFSGRQFSNSRSEMNVSTLELGDSALYLCASSLAGGNTEAFFGQGTRLTVV.